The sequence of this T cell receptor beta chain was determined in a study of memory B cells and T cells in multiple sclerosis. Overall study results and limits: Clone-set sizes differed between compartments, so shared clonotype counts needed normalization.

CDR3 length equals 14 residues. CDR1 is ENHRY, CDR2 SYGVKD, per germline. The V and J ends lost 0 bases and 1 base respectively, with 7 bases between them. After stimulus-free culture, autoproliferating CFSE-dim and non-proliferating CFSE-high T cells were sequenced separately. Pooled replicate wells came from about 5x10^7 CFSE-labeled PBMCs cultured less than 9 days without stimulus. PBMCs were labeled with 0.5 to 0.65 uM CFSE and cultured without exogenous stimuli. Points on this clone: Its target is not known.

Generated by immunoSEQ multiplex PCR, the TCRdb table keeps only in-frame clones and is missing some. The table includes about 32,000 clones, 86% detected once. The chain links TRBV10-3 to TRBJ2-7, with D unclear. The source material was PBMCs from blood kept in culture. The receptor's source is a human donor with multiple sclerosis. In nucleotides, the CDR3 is TGTGCCATCAGTGAGTCCGTCGGGTCCTACGAGCAGTACTTC. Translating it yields CAISESVGSYEQYF.